This is a list of T cell receptor beta chains from one sample in a study of control samples from healthy donors and cancer patients. Only in-frame clones appear in the TCRdb table, and some are missing; sequencing was by immunoSEQ multiplex PCR. The sample includes about 110,000 clones, about 89% of them seen just once. Sequenced material: blood. The receptors derive from a woman between 45 and 65 years old in good health. The CDR3 runs from the conserved cysteine through the conserved F or W. Each record gives: clone size, J gene, V gene, CDR3 protein. Not all rows give a size; the values are once, few, many and, for expanded clones, a class.

.	TRBJ1-2	TRBV12-1	CANSFFKANYGYTF
.	TRBJ1-1	TRBV6-6	CASSSTGGDAEAFF
.	TRBJ1-1	TRBV11-1	CASSPGSRNTEAFF
.	TRBJ2-5	TRBV18	CASSPTPGTGGRETQYF
.	TRBJ2-4	TRBV4-3	CASSQALYGKNIQYF
.	TRBJ2-1	TRBV27	CASKGYHNEQFF
.	TRBJ1-1	TRBV10-3	CAISDGGRENTEAFF
.	TRBJ1-3	TRBV30	CAWRPGSGNTIYF
.	TRBJ2-1	TRBV7-8	CASSLASFRRTYNEQFF
once	TRBJ2-1	TRBV10-3	CAISELLAGPLNEQFF
.	TRBJ1-4	TRBV19	CASSIGGRELFF
.	TRBJ1-1	TRBV15	CATSRDSGTAMNTEAFF
.	TRBJ1-2	TRBV28	CASSSLPGEDGYTF
once	TRBJ1-6	TRBV14	CASSHAGGGRRQNSPLHF
.	TRBJ2-1	TRBV20-1	CSASTGAYNEQFF
.	TRBJ1-5	TRBV5-4	CASSFEGNQPQHF
.	TRBJ1-1	TRBV9	CASSVIGSNTEAFF
.	TRBJ2-3	TRBV5-5	CATQTSGSTDTQYF
.	TRBJ1-2	TRBV27	CASSSQGIRGYTF
.	TRBJ2-1	TRBV7-8	CASSLGQTRYNEQFF
.	TRBJ1-1	TRBV27	CASSSAEAFF
.	TRBJ2-3	TRBV11-2	CASSPKGASTDTQYF
.	TRBJ1-1	TRBV19	CASSTRQAVRTEAFF
.	TRBJ1-2	TRBV30	CAWSAQQGGLGYTF
.	TRBJ1-1	TRBV19	CASHVGGNTEAFF
few	TRBJ2-1	TRBV7-2	CASSPFPRRGSYNEQFF
.	TRBJ1-2	TRBV27	CASSARSDRGHGYTF
.	TRBJ2-2	TRBV10-2	CASSDLGGVPTGELFF
.	TRBJ1-6	TRBV5-4	CASSLDADSPLHF
.	TRBJ2-3	TRBV5-1	CASSHTKDTQYF
.	TRBJ2-2	TRBV24-1	CATSDPLGQVTGELFF
.	TRBJ2-1	TRBV7-2	CASARDRSYNEQFF
.	TRBJ2-2	TRBV2	CACGSGELFF
.	TRBJ1-2	TRBV6-2/TRBV6-3	CASSYYGERDGYTF
.	TRBJ2-1	TRBV9	CASSVGAYNEQFF
.	TRBJ1-6	TRBV12-5	CASGPGVNNSPLHF
.	TRBJ2-2	TRBV13	CASSSILAGANTGELFF
.	TRBJ2-5	TRBV10-2	CASRWQQETQYF
.	TRBJ2-7	TRBV19	CASSPGQGGYEQYF
.	TRBJ2-1	TRBV4-3	CASRQTGTSGRYRYNEQFF
.	TRBJ2-1	TRBV19	CASSRTGSSYNEQFF
.	TRBJ2-1	TRBV27	CASSSPQRGHNEQFF
.	TRBJ2-2	TRBV6-4	CASSDSGEPHAELFF
.	TRBJ2-7	TRBV6-5	CASTRPGTTTLRF
once	TRBJ2-3	TRBV7-8	CASSIGLAVVDTQYF
.	TRBJ2-2	TRBV12-3/TRBV12-4	CASRGGGELFF
.	TRBJ1-5	TRBV7-9	CASSWGQGGNQPQHF
.	TRBJ1-2	TRBV30	CAWGIEGEGTF